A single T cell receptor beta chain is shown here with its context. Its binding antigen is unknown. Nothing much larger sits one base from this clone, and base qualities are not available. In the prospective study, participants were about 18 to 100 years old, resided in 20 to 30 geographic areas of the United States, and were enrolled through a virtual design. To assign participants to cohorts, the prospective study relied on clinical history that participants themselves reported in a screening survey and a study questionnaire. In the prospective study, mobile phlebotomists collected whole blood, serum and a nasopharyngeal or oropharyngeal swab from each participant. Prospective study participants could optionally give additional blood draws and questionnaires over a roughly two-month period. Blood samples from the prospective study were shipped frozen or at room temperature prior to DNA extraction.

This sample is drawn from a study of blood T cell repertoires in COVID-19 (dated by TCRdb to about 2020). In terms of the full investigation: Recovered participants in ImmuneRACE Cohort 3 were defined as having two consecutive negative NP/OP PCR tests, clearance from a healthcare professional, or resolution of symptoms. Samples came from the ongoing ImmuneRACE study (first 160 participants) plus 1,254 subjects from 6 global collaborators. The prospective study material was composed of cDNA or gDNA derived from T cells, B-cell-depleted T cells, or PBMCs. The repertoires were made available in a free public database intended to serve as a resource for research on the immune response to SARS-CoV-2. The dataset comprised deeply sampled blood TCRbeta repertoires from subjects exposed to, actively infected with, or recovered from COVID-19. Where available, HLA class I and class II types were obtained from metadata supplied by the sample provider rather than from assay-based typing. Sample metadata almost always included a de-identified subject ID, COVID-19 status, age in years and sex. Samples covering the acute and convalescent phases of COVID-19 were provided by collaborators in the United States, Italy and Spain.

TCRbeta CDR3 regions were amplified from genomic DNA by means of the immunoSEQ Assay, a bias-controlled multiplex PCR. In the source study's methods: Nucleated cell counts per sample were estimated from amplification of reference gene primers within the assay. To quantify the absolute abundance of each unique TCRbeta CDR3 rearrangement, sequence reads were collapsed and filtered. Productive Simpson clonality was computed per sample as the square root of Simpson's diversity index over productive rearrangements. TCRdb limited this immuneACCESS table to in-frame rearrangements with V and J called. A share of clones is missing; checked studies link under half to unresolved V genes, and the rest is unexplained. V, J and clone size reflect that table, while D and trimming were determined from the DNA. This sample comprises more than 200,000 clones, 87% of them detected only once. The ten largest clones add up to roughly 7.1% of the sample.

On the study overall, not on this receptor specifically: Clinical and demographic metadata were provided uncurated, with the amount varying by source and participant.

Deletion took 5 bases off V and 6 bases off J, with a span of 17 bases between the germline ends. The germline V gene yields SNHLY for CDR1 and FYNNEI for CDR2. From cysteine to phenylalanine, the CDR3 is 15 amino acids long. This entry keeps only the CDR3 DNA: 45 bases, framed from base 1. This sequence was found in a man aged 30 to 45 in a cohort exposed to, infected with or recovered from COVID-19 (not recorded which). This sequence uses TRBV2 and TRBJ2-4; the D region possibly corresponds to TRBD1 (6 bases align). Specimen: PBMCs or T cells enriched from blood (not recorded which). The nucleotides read TGTGCCAGCAGTCAGACTCGGGACAACGGAAACATTCAGTACTTC. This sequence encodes CASSQTRDNGNIQYF.